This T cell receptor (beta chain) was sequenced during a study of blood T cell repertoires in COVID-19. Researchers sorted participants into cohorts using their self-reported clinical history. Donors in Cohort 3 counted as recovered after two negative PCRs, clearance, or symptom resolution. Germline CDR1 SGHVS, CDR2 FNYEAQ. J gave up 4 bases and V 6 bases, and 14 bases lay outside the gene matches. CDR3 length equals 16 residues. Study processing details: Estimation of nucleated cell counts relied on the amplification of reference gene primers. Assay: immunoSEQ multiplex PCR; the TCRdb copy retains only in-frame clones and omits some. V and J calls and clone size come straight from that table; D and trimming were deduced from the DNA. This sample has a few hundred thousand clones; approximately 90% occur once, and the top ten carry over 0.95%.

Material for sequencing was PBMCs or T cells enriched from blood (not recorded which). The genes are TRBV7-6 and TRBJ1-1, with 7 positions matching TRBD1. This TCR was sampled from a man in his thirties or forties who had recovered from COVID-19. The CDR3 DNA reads TGTGCCAGCAGACCCGAGCCGGGACAGCTGAGCACTGAAGCTTTCTTT. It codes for CASRPEPGQLSTEAFF.